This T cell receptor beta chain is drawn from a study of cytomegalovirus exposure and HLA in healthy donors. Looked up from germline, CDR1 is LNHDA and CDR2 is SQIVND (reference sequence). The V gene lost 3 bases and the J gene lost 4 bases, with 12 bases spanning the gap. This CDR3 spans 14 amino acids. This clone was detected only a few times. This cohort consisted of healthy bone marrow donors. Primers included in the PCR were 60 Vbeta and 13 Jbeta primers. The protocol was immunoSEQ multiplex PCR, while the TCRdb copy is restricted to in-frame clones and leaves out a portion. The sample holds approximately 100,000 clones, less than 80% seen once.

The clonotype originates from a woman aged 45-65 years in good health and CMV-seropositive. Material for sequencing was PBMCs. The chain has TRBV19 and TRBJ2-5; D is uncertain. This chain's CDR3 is CASSMWLGAETQYF. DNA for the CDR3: TGTGCCAGTAGTATGTGGCTAGGTGCAGAGACCCAGTACTTC.